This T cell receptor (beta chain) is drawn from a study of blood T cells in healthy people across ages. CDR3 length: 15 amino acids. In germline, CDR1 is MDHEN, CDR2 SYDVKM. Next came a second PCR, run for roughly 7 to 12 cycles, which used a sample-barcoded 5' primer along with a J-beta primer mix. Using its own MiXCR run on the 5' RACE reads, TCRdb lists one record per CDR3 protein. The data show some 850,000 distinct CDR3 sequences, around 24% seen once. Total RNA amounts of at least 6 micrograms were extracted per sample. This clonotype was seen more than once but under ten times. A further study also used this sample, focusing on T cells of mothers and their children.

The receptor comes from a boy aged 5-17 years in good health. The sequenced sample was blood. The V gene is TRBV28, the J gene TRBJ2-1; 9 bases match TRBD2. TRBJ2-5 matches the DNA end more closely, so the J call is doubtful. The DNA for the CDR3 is TGTGCCAGCAGTTCCTATGAGCGGGGGGAAGAGACCCAGTACTTC. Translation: CASSSYERGEETQYF.